Listed below are T cell receptor beta chains from one sample, sequenced in a study of graft-versus-host responses after intestinal transplantation. What these receptors recognize is not known. This table comes from immunoSEQ multiplex PCR, and its TCRdb copy is limited to in-frame clones, with some not included. Of approximately 77,000 clones detected, roughly nine tenths appear once; the ten largest clones hold under 0.4%. The sequences come from unstimulated CD4+ T cells sorted from spleen or lymph node cells, collected before intestinal transplant. The receptors originated from a human donor who received an intestinal transplant. Both conserved end residues are part of each CDR3. D genes are given only for firm matches. Expanded clones get a size class; other rows say once, few or many, or leave the size out.

CDR3 protein	CDR3 DNA	J gene	V gene	CDR3 length	clone size	D gene
CASNYRDREGVLTF	TGTGCCAGCAACTACCGGGACAGGGAGGGCGTCCTGACTTTC	TRBJ2-6	TRBV6-1	14	once	TRBD1
CASNSGTSGGARETQYF	TGTGCCAGCAACTCCGGGACTAGCGGGGGGGCCCGGGAGACCCAGTACTTC	TRBJ2-5	TRBV2	17	.	TRBD2
CASSSYRGRGNQPQHF	TGTGCCAGCAGTTCATACAGGGGTAGGGGCAATCAGCCCCAGCATTTT	TRBJ1-5	TRBV28	16	once	TRBD1
CASSQKAGGPYEQYF	TGTGCCAGCAGCCAAAAAGCGGGGGGCCCTTACGAGCAGTACTTC	TRBJ2-7	TRBV4-2	15	once	TRBD2
CSAQFGMGLAGGYEQFF	TGCAGCGCCCAATTCGGGATGGGACTAGCGGGAGGGTACGAGCAGTTCTTC	TRBJ2-1	TRBV29-1	17	.	TRBD2
CASSPRGLADYNEQFF	TGTGCCAGCAGCCCCCGGGGGCTAGCGGACTACAATGAGCAGTTCTTC	TRBJ2-1	TRBV7-9	16	.	.
CASSEVQGPRRYTF	TGTGCCAGCAGTGAAGTGCAGGGCCCCCGGCGCTACACCTTC	TRBJ1-2	TRBV6-1	14	once	.
CASSSGLLTSTDTQYF	TGCGCCAGCAGCTCGGGACTTCTGACTAGCACAGATACGCAGTATTTT	TRBJ2-3	TRBV5-1	16	.	.
CASRTAGLGNQPQHF	TGTGCCAGCAGGACGGCGGGGTTGGGGAATCAGCCCCAGCATTTT	TRBJ1-5	TRBV28	15	.	.
CASGLRGEQYF	TGTGCCAGCGGACTCCGCGGCGAGCAGTACTTC	TRBJ2-7	TRBV28	11	few	.
CASSLGGLGETQYF	TGTGCCAGCAGCTTGGGGGGGCTGGGAGAGACCCAGTACTTC	TRBJ2-5	TRBV28	14	.	.
CASSLGTGETYEQYF	TGTGCCAGCAGCTTGGGGACAGGGGAGACCTACGAGCAGTACTTC	TRBJ2-7	TRBV11-1	15	.	TRBD1
CASSSRRFTEAFF	TGTGCCAGCAGCTCCCGCAGGTTCACTGAAGCTTTCTTT	TRBJ1-1	TRBV13	13	.	.
CASSGQGSYNEQFF	TGTGCCAGTAGTGGACAGGGTTCCTACAATGAGCAGTTCTTC	TRBJ2-1	TRBV19	14	.	TRBD1
CASSLLRRNEQFF	TGTGCCAGCAGTTTATTGAGGCGCAATGAGCAGTTCTTC	TRBJ2-1	TRBV27	13	.	.
CASRPGTGHGYTF	TGTGCCAGCAGACCCGGGACAGGCCATGGCTACACCTTC	TRBJ1-2	TRBV28	13	.	TRBD1
CASSLSRANYGYTF	TGTGCCAGCAGTTTATCCAGGGCCAACTATGGCTACACCTTC	TRBJ1-2	TRBV28	14	.	.
CASSEPSGANYGYTF	TGTGCCAGCAGTGAACCATCAGGGGCTAACTATGGCTACACCTTC	TRBJ1-2	TRBV6-1	15	.	.
CASSEGSINTEAFF	TGTGCCAGCAGCGAGGGATCGATAAACACTGAAGCTTTCTTT	TRBJ1-1	TRBV5-6	14	.	.
CASSSPVPQGNQPQHF	TGTGCCAGCAGTTCCCCCGTTCCCCAGGGCAATCAGCCCCAGCATTTT	TRBJ1-5	TRBV28	16	.	.
CASSLRTVQNEQFF	TGTGCCAGCAGCTTGCGGACAGTTCAGAATGAGCAGTTCTTC	TRBJ2-1	TRBV7-9	14	once	.
CASSPPGQGEDTQYF	TGTGCCAGCAGTCCACCGGGACAGGGGGAAGATACGCAGTATTTT	TRBJ2-3	TRBV6-1	15	.	TRBD1
CASSLGQTQETQYF	TGTGCCAGCAGTTTAGGACAGACACAAGAGACCCAGTACTTC	TRBJ2-5	TRBV6-1	14	.	.
CASSMMGTSVISYEQYF	TGTGCCAGTAGTATGATGGGGACTAGCGTTATCTCCTACGAGCAGTACTTC	TRBJ2-7	TRBV19	17	.	TRBD2
CASRDPTRDIYSNQPQHF	TGTGCCAGCAGGGATCCAACCCGGGACATTTATAGCAATCAGCCCCAGCATTTT	TRBJ1-5	TRBV28	18	.	.
CASLRLGPSTDTQYF	TGCGCCAGCCTCCGACTGGGTCCTAGCACAGATACGCAGTATTTT	TRBJ2-3	TRBV10-2	15	.	.
CASSLPGTGASPPEGTDTQYF	TGCGCCAGCAGCCTACCGGGGACAGGGGCCTCCCCACCCGAGGGGACAGATACGCAGTATTTT	TRBJ2-3	TRBV23-1	21	.	TRBD1
CASTPPGQGSDTQYF	TGTGCCAGCACTCCTCCGGGACAGGGGTCGGATACGCAGTATTTT	TRBJ2-3	TRBV25-1	15	.	TRBD1
CASSLGPKNNQPQHF	TGTGCCAGCAGTTTAGGGCCGAAAAACAATCAGCCCCAGCATTTT	TRBJ1-5	TRBV28	15	.	.
CASNSGGAGYNEQFF	TGCGCCAGCAATAGCGGGGGGGCAGGGTACAATGAGCAGTTCTTC	TRBJ2-1	TRBV5-1	15	.	TRBD2
CASSLTSALYNEQFF	TGTGCCAGCAGTTTGACTAGCGCTTTATACAATGAGCAGTTCTTC	TRBJ2-1	TRBV6-4	15	.	TRBD2
CASSQDLGGQGNGNQPQHF	TGTGCCAGCAGCCAAGATCTCGGGGGACAGGGGAACGGCAATCAGCCCCAGCATTTT	TRBJ1-5	TRBV4-2	19	.	TRBD1
CASSLRGSGGAKTQYF	TGTGCCAGCAGCTTACGGGGTAGCGGGGGGGCCAAGACCCAGTACTTC	TRBJ2-5	TRBV7-2	16	.	TRBD2
CASQMDFLPEQYF	TGTGCCAGCCAGATGGACTTTCTTCCCGAGCAGTACTTC	TRBJ2-7	TRBV2	13	.	.
CSAGGRAGAEAFF	TGCAGCGCCGGGGGGAGGGCCGGGGCTGAAGCTTTCTTT	TRBJ1-1	TRBV29-1	13	.	.
CASSTELTNTGELFF	TGTGCCAGCAGTACCGAACTGACGAACACCGGGGAGCTGTTTTTT	TRBJ2-2	TRBV6-5	15	.	.
CASSLTGQGALGVYGYTF	TGTGCCAGCAGTTTAACGGGACAGGGGGCTTTGGGCGTCTATGGCTACACCTTC	TRBJ1-2	TRBV28	18	.	TRBD1
CASSLLAGVTYEQYF	TGTGCCAGCAGCTTATTAGCGGGGGTGACCTACGAGCAGTACTTC	TRBJ2-7	TRBV7-2	15	once	TRBD2
CASSEDRSAGELFF	TGTGCCAGCAGTGAAGACAGATCCGCCGGGGAGCTGTTTTTT	TRBJ2-2	TRBV2	14	.	.
CASSSTSGATDTQYF	TGTGCCAGCAGCTCCACTAGCGGGGCCACAGATACGCAGTATTTT	TRBJ2-3	TRBV7-9	15	.	TRBD2
CASTLRTGGTGELFF	TGTGCCAGCACCCTACGGACAGGGGGCACCGGGGAGCTGTTTTTT	TRBJ2-2	TRBV27	15	.	TRBD1
CASSLDHGRQETQYF	TGTGCCAGCAGCTTAGATCATGGCAGGCAAGAGACCCAGTACTTC	TRBJ2-5	TRBV11-2	15	.	.
CASRPGELYEQYF	TGTGCCAGCAGACCAGGGGAGCTTTACGAGCAGTACTTC	TRBJ2-7	TRBV7-8	13	.	.
CASSPREGTGELFF	TGTGCCAGCTCACCACGGGAGGGCACCGGGGAGCTGTTTTTT	TRBJ2-2	TRBV18	14	.	TRBD2
CASSLFRGVMNTEAFF	TGTGCCAGCAGTTTATTCCGGGGGGTGATGAACACTGAAGCTTTCTTT	TRBJ1-1	TRBV27	16	.	.
CASSLRAGGSTDTQYF	TGCGCCAGCAGCTTACGAGCGGGGGGAAGTACAGATACGCAGTATTTT	TRBJ2-3	TRBV5-1	16	.	TRBD2
CASRATGGVGQPQHF	TGTGCCAGCAGGGCGACAGGGGGCGTCGGTCAGCCCCAGCATTTT	TRBJ1-5	TRBV28	15	.	TRBD1
CASSFGSGDNTEAFF	TGCGCCAGCAGCTTCGGTTCAGGGGATAACACTGAAGCTTTCTTT	TRBJ1-1	TRBV5-1	15	.	.
CAWRPSPFRDRGMITEAFF	TGTGCCTGGAGGCCATCCCCGTTCCGGGACAGGGGGATGATCACTGAAGCTTTCTTT	TRBJ1-1	TRBV30	19	.	TRBD1